This T cell receptor beta chain is from a study of T cells in Graves' hyperthyroidism and ophthalmopathy. The CDR3 regions of TCR beta were amplified from RNA transcripts. The TCR CDR3 first-round RT-PCR relied on the HTBI primer set. TCRdb redid the calling of the multiplex PCR reads with MiXCR, one entry per CDR3 protein. In the table there are roughly 180,000 distinct CDR3 sequences, over 15% of which are singletons. Germline V gives CDR1 SGHAT, CDR2 FQNNGV. The CDR3 has 15 residues. With 2 bases clipped from V and 3 bases from J, the junction kept 4 bases outside the gene matches. This clonotype was seen at least ten times.

The V call is TRBV11-2, the J call TRBJ2-3, with 8 positions matching TRBD2. This TCR was recovered from a woman aged 45 to 65 with Graves' hyperthyroidism. What was sequenced was blood. DNA for the CDR3: TGTGCCAGCAGCTTATATCCGGGGGGGACAGATACGCAGTATTTT. It specifies CASSLYPGGTDTQYF.